The following is a T cell receptor beta chain sequence with its context. The sample originates from a study of cytomegalovirus exposure and HLA in healthy donors. Generated by immunoSEQ multiplex PCR, the TCRdb table keeps only in-frame clones and is missing some. Of some 140,000 clones listed, 85% to 90% are singletons. The CDR3 length is 13 residues. V shed 5 bases, J shed 6 bases, and the junction held 6 bases outside the gene matches. Germline lookup yields CDR1 MNHEY and CDR2 SMNVEV (reference sequence). This TCR came from a man between 18 and 29 years old in good health and CMV-seronegative. Sequenced input: PBMCs. The chain uses TRBV27 and TRBJ1-1; 7 bases align to TRBD1. The CDR3 bases are TGTGCCAGCAGTCAAGAGGGGGCCTCTGAAGCTTTCTTT. This encodes CASSQEGASEAFF.